The 8 T cell receptor beta chains presented below share a single source sample, sequenced in a study of CD8+ T cells in alopecia areata. cDNA reverse transcribed from extracted RNA served as the sequencing template. TCRdb's copy holds only in-frame clones and misses some; the assay was immunoSEQ multiplex PCR. This table holds more than 95,000 clones, 41% found once. Sequenced input: CD4+ T cells sorted from blood. These receptors all come from a human donor with alopecia areata.

This clone was detected once. The chain is built from TRBV28 and TRBJ2-6; 9 positions match TRBD1. The CDR3 consists of 15 residues. Germline V gene data show CDR1 as MDHEN and CDR2 as SYDVKM. Trimming at V came to 6 bases and at J to 0 bases, leaving 0 bases not matched to a gene. The CDR3 reads CASRTGGSGANVLTF. The CDR3 coding sequence is TGTGCCAGCAGGACAGGGGGCTCTGGGGCCAACGTCCTGACTTTC.

The chain uses TRBV11-2 and TRBJ2-2; D is ambiguous. Looked up from germline, CDR1 is SGHAT and CDR2 is FQNNGV. The CDR3 has 12 amino acids. V gave up 5 bases and J gave up 7 bases, with 8 bases separating them. Written as DNA, the CDR3 is TGTGCCAGCAGCCCGAACCGCGGGGAGCTGTTTTTT. It specifies CASSPNRGELFF.

This clone was counted a few times. The CDR3 here is CSVDRGAGTDTQYF. CDR3 sequence (DNA): TGCAGCGTTGATAGGGGCGCGGGCACAGATACGCAGTATTTT. This sequence joins TRBV29-1 and TRBJ2-3; D perhaps matches TRBD1 (5 bases). Trimming shortened V by 3 bases and J by 1 base, and 11 bases separated the two germline ends. The CDR3 spans 14 residues. CDR1 and CDR2 from the germline V gene are SQVTM and ANQGSEA.

The chain employs TRBV28 and TRBJ2-4, with D perhaps given as TRBD1 or TRBD2 (5 bases each). Germline values: CDR1 MDHEN, CDR2 SYDVKM. The CDR3 contains 12 residues. Trimming took 7 bases from V and 9 from J, leaving 13 bases between them. This chain's CDR3 is CASTPGLGIQYF. The CDR3 bases are TGTGCCAGCACTCCGGGGCTGGGCATTCAGTACTTC.

The CDR3 region has the DNA TGTGCCAGCAGCGTAGGAACGAGAGAGACCCAGTACTTC. As protein: CASSVGTRETQYF. The gene calls are TRBV9 and TRBJ2-5; D is undetermined. The germline V gene has CDR1 SGDLS and CDR2 YYNGEE. V was trimmed by 0 bases and J by 4 bases, leaving 7 bases between them. The CDR3 has 13 residues.

The chain combines TRBV28 with TRBJ1-2; D is ambiguous. The CDR3 consists of 12 residues. The V end lost 6 bases, the J end lost 8 bases, and 13 bases lay between the germline ends. CDR1 MDHEN and CDR2 SYDVKM come from the germline V gene. CDR3 DNA sequence: TGTGCCAGCAGAGCGGGGTTATTAGGCTACACCTTC. This sequence encodes CASRAGLLGYTF.

The chain is built from TRBV4-1 and TRBJ1-1, with 7 positions matching TRBD1. This CDR3 is built from 15 residues. V shed 6 bases and J 0 bases; nucleotides not matched to a gene: 7. Germline loops: CDR1 MGHRA, CDR2 YSYEKL. The DNA of the CDR3 is TGCGCCAGCAGGGCGGGGACAGCAGTGAACACTGAAGCTTTCTTT. It codes for CASRAGTAVNTEAFF.

The chain's CDR3 is CASSRGQGTDTQYF. DNA of the CDR3: TGTGCCAGCAGCCGAGGACAGGGTACAGATACGCAGTATTTT. The chain recombines TRBV7-2 with TRBJ2-3; 8 positions agree with TRBD1. Germline V gene lookup returns CDR1 SGHTA and CDR2 FQGNSA. This CDR3 is built from 14 residues. V shed 5 bases, J shed 3 bases, and the junction held 4 bases outside the gene matches. The full variable domain, with the rest looked up from reference TRBV7-2 and TRBJ2-3, is GAGVSQSPSNKVTEKGKDVELRCDPISGHTALYWYRQSLGQGLEFLIYFQGNSAPDKSGLPSDRFSAERTGGSVSTLTIQRTQQEDSAVYLCASSRGQGTDTQYFGPGTRLTVL.